This is a list of T cell receptor beta chains from one sample in a study of control samples from healthy donors and cancer patients. Sequencing was performed with immunoSEQ multiplex PCR; in TCRdb, only in-frame clones are kept and a portion is missing. The table records about 130,000 clones, around 93% of them present only once. The sample taken for sequencing was blood. The receptors were gathered from a man aged 18-30 years in good health. Both conserved end residues are part of each CDR3. Each record gives: D gene, clone size, V gene, J gene, CDR3 protein, CDR3 DNA. A D gene is named only where the DNA matches it firmly. Only part of the rows carry a size: once, few, many, or a class if the clone is expanded.

TRBD1	few	TRBV9	TRBJ1-2	CASWDRAYGYTF	TGTGCCAGCTGGGACAGGGCCTATGGCTACACCTTC
.	.	TRBV9	TRBJ2-3	CASSPVFDTQYF	TGTGCCAGCAGCCCCGTTTTCGATACGCAGTATTTT
.	.	TRBV30	TRBJ2-5	CAWNLRRTQYF	TGTGCCTGGAACTTAAGAAGGACCCAGTACTTC
.	.	TRBV10-1	TRBJ2-2	CASSEVRGDTGELFF	TGCGCCAGCAGTGAAGTTCGAGGGGACACCGGGGAGCTGTTTTTT
.	once	TRBV14	TRBJ1-4	CAISQEGTNEKLFF	TGTGCCATCAGCCAAGAAGGAACAAATGAAAAACTGTTTTTT
TRBD1	.	TRBV3-1/TRBV3-2	TRBJ1-6	CASSLAGGGSPLHF	TGTGCCAGCAGCCTAGCAGGGGGCGGCTCACCCCTCCACTTT
TRBD1	.	TRBV10-3	TRBJ2-6	CAITPEGASGANVLTF	TGTGCCATCACCCCAGAGGGGGCTTCTGGGGCCAACGTCCTGACTTTC
TRBD1	.	TRBV10-1	TRBJ1-1	CASRWDRPKSEAFF	TGCGCCAGCCGGTGGGACAGGCCAAAGAGTGAAGCTTTCTTT
.	.	TRBV15	TRBJ1-4	CATSDPGLPATNEKLFF	TGTGCCACCAGCGACCCGGGACTCCCGGCAACTAATGAAAAACTGTTTTTT
.	.	TRBV10-2	TRBJ1-5	CASQDADQPQHF	TGCGCCAGCCAGGACGCGGATCAGCCCCAGCATTTT
TRBD1	few	TRBV5-6	TRBJ1-2	CASSLRTGVDGYTF	TGTGCCAGCAGCTTGAGGACAGGGGTTGATGGCTACACCTTC
TRBD1	.	TRBV5-6	TRBJ1-4	CASSRVGQFNEKLFF	TGTGCCAGCAGCAGGGTGGGACAGTTTAATGAAAAACTGTTTTTT
.	.	TRBV7-9	TRBJ1-4	CASSLVEGEREKLFF	TGTGCCAGCAGCTTAGTAGAGGGGGAGCGTGAAAAACTGTTTTTT
.	.	TRBV15	TRBJ2-6	CATSREGNSGANVLTF	TGTGCCACCAGCAGAGAAGGGAACTCTGGGGCCAACGTCCTGACTTTC
.	.	TRBV6-1	TRBJ1-2	CASSEGEDLMGGYTF	TGTGCCAGCAGTGAAGGGGAGGATTTGATGGGAGGCTACACCTTC
.	.	TRBV23-1	TRBJ1-5	CASPRGVNQPQHF	TGCGCCAGCCCCAGGGGAGTTAATCAGCCCCAGCATTTT
.	.	TRBV7-9	TRBJ2-3	CASSLEGITDTQYF	TGTGCCAGCAGCTTGGAGGGAATAACAGATACGCAGTATTTT
TRBD1	.	TRBV7-3	TRBJ2-3	CASSLIPGQGAADTQYF	TGTGCCAGCAGCTTAATTCCGGGACAGGGGGCTGCAGATACGCAGTATTTT
.	.	TRBV6-1	TRBJ1-2	CASSEALREYGYTF	TGTGCCAGCAGTGAAGCGCTTCGGGAATATGGCTACACCTTC
TRBD1	.	TRBV6-2/TRBV6-3	TRBJ1-6	CASSYLLQGVKSPLHF	TGTGCCAGCAGTTACTTACTACAGGGGGTGAAATCACCCCTCCACTTT
.	.	TRBV3-1/TRBV3-2	TRBJ1-6	CASSQDLGNSPLHF	TGTGCCAGCAGCCAAGATCTAGGTAATTCACCCCTCCACTTT
TRBD2	.	TRBV20-1	TRBJ2-7	CSVLAGEQYF	TGCAGTGTATTAGCGGGGGAGCAGTACTTC
.	.	TRBV3-1/TRBV3-2	TRBJ1-2	CASSQVVQNYGYTF	TGTGCCAGCAGCCAAGTAGTCCAGAACTATGGCTACACCTTC
.	.	TRBV30	TRBJ1-5	CAWSAGIRQPQHF	TGTGCCTGGAGTGCCGGGATTCGCCAGCCCCAGCATTTT
.	.	TRBV5-1	TRBJ1-2	CASSFTGRNYGYTF	TGCGCCAGCAGCTTCACAGGGAGAAACTATGGCTACACCTTC
TRBD1	.	TRBV9	TRBJ1-2	CASSVGQGFNYGYTF	TGTGCCAGCAGCGTAGGACAGGGGTTTAACTATGGCTACACCTTC
.	.	TRBV2	TRBJ1-2	CASERQSWGYGYTF	TGTGCCAGCGAAAGACAGTCTTGGGGGTATGGCTACACCTTC
.	.	TRBV11-2	TRBJ1-2	CASSLDLAGAHYGYTF	TGTGCCAGCAGCTTAGATCTCGCAGGGGCCCACTATGGCTACACCTTC
.	.	TRBV3-1/TRBV3-2	TRBJ1-2	CASSQEARGNGYTF	TGTGCCAGCAGCCAAGAAGCTAGAGGTAATGGCTACACCTTC